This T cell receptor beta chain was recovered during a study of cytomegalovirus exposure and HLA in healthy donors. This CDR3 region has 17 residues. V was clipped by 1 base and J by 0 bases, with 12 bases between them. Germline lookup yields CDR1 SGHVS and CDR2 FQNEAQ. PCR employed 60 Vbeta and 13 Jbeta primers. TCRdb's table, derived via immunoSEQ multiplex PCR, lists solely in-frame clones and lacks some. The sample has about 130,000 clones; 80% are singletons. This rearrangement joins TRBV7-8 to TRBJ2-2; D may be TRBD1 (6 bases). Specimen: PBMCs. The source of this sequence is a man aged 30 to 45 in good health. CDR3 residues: CASSLVIRQANTGELFF. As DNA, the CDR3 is TGTGCCAGCAGCTTAGTTATAAGACAGGCGAACACCGGGGAGCTGTTTTTT.